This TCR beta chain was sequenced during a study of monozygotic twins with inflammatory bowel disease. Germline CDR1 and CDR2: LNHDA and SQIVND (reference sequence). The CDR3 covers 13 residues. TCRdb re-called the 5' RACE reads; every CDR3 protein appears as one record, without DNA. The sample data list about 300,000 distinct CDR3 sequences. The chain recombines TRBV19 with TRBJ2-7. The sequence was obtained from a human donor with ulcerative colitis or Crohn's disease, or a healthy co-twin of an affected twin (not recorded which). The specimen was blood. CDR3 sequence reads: CASSMGGVYEQYF.